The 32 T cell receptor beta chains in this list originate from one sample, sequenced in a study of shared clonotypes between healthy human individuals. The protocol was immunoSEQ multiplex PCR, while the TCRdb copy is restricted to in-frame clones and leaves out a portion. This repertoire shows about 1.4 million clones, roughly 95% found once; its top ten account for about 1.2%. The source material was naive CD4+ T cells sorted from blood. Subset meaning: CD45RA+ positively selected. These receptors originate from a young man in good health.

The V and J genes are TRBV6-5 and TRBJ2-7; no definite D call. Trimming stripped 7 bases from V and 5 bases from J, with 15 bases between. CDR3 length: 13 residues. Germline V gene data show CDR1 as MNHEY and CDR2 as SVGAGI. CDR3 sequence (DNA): TGTGCCAGCAATCTCAATTTGGGTCACGAGCAGTACTTC. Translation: CASNLNLGHEQYF.

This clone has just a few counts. CDR3 region: CASSMRGEQFF. CDR3 DNA: TGCGCCAGCAGTATGAGAGGTGAGCAGTTCTTC. The chain couples TRBV10-1 to TRBJ2-1; D is undetermined. This CDR3 is built from 11 residues. Germline assignment: CDR1 WNHNN and CDR2 SYGVQD (reference sequence). V was cut by 5 bases and J by 9 bases, with 8 bases left in between.

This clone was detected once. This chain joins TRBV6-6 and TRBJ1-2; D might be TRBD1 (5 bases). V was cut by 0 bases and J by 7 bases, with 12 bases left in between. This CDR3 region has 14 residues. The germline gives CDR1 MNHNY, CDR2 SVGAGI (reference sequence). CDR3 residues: CASSYSFGGSGYTF. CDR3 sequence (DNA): TGTGCCAGCAGTTACTCTTTCGGGGGATCTGGCTACACCTTC.

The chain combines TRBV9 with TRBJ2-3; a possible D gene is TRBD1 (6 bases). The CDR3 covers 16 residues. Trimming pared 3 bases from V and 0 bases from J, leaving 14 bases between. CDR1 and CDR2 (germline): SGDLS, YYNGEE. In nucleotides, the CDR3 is TGTGCCAGCAGCGCCCCGAAGGGGGTTAGCACAGATACGCAGTATTTT. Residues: CASSAPKGVSTDTQYF.

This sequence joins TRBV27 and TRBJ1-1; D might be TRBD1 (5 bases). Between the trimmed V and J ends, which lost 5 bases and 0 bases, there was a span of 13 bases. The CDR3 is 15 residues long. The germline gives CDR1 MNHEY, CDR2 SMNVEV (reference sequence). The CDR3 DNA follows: TGTGCCAGCAGTCCCTTCCAGGGTGTGAACACTGAAGCTTTCTTT. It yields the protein CASSPFQGVNTEAFF.

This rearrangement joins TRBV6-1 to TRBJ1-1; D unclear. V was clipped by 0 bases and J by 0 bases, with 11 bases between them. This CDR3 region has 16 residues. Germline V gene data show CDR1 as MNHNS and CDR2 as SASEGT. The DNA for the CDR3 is TGTGCCAGCAGTGAAGCCGGAGGCGGTATGAACACTGAAGCTTTCTTT. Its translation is CASSEAGGGMNTEAFF.

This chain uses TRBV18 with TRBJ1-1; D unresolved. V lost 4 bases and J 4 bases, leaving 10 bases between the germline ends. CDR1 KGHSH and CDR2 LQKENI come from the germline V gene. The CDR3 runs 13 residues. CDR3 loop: CASSRLGSTEAFF. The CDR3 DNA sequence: TGTGCCAGCTCACGGTTAGGGAGCACTGAAGCTTTCTTT.

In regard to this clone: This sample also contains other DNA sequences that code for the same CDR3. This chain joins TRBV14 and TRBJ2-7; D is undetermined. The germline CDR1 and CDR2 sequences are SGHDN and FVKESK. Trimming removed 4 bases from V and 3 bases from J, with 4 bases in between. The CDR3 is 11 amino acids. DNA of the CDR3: TGTGCCAGCAGCCGGGACTACGAGCAGTACTTC. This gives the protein CASSRDYEQYF.

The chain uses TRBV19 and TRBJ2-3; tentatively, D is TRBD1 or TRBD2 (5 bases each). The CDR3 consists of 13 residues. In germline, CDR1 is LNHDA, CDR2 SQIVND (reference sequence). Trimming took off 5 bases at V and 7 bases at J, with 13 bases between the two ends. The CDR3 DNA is TGTGCCAGTAGTGGGGGATTCATGTATACGCAGTATTTT. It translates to CASSGGFMYTQYF. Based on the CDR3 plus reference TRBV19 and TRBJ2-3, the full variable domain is DGGITQSPKYLFRKEGQNVTLSCEQNLNHDAMYWYRQDPGQGLRLIYYSQIVNDFQKGDIAEGYSVSREKKESFPLTVTSAQKNPTAFYLCASSGGFMYTQYFGPGTRLTVL.

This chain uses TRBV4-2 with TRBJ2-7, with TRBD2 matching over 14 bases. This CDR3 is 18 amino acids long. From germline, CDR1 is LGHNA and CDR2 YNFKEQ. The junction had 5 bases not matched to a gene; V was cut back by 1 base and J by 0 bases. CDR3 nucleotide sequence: TGTGCCAGCAGCCAAGTCCCGGGACTAGCGGGGGACTCCTACGAGCAGTACTTC. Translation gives CASSQVPGLAGDSYEQYF.

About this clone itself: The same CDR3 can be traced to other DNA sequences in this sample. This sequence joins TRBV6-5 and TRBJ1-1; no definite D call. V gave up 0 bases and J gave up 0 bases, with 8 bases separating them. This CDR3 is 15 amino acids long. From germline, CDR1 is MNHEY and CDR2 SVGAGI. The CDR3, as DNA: TGTGCCAGCAGTTACTCTGGCTTAATGAACACTGAAGCTTTCTTT. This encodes CASSYSGLMNTEAFF.

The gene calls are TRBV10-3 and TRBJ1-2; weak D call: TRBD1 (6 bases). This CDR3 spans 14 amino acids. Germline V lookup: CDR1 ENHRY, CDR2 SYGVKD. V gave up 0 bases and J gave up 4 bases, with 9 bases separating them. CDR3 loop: CAISESTGIYGYTF. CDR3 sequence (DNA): TGTGCCATCAGTGAGTCAACAGGGATCTATGGCTACACCTTC.

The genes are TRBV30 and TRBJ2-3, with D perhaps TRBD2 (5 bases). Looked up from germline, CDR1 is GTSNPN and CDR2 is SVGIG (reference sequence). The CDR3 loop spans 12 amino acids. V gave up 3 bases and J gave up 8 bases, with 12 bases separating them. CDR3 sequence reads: CAWSGGFSTQYF. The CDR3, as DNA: TGTGCCTGGAGCGGAGGATTCAGTACGCAGTATTTT.

CDR3 sequence reads: CASTPRLAGGPYEQYF. The DNA of the CDR3 is TGTGCCAGCACTCCTAGACTAGCGGGAGGGCCTTACGAGCAGTACTTC. The chain recombines TRBV21-1 with TRBJ2-7; the table's D call TRBD2 went unverified against the DNA. TRBV21-1 is assigned pseudogene status. This CDR3 has 16 amino acids.

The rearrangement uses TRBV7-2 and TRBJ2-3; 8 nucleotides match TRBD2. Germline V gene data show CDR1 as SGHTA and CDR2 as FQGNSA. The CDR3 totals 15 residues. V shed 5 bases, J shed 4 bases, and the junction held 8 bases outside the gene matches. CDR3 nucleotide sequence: TGTGCCAGCAGCAGAGCGGGAGAATTAGCAGATACGCAGTATTTT. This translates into CASSRAGELADTQYF.

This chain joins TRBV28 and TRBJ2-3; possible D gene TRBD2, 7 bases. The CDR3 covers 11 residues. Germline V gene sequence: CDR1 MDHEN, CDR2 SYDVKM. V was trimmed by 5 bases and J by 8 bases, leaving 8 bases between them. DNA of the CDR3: TGTGCCAGCAGTGGGGGGGCTACGCAGTATTTT. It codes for CASSGGATQYF.

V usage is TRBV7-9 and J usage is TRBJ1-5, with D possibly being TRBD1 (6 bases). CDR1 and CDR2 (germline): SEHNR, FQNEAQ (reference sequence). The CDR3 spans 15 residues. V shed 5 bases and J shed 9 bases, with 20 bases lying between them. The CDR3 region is CASSPMGAPGGPQHF. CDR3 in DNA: TGTGCCAGCAGCCCCATGGGGGCGCCTGGGGGGCCCCAGCATTTT.

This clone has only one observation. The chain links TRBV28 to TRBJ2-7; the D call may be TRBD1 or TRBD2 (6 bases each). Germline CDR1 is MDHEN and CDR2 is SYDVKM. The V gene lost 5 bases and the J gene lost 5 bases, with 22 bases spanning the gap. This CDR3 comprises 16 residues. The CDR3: CASSAVQGLTLHEQYF. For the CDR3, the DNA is TGTGCCAGCAGTGCAGTACAGGGACTGACCCTCCACGAGCAGTACTTC.

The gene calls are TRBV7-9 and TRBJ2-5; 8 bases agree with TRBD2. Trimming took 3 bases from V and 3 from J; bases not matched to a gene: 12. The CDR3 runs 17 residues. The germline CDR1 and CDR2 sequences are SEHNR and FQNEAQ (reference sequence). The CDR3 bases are TGTGCCAGCAGCTTCTTCCCTAGCGGGTTATTAAAAGAGACCCAGTACTTC. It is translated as CASSFFPSGLLKETQYF.

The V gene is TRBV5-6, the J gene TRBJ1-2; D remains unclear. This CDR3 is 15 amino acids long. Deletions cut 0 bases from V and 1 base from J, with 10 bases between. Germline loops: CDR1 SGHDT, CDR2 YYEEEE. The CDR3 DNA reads TGTGCCAGCAGCTTGGTTGTAGATCTTAACTATGGCTACACCTTC. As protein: CASSLVVDLNYGYTF. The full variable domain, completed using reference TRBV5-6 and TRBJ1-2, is DAGVTQSPTHLIKTRGQQVTLRCSPKSGHDTVSWYQQALGQGPQFIFQYYEEEERQRGNFPDRFSGHQFPNYSSELNVNALLLGDSALYLCASSLVVDLNYGYTFGSGTRLTVV.

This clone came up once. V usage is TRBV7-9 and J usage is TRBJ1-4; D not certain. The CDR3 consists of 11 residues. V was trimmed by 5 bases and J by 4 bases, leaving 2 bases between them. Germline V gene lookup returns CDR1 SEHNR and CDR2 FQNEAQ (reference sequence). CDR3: CASSINEKLFF. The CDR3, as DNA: TGTGCCAGCAGCATTAATGAAAAACTGTTTTTT.

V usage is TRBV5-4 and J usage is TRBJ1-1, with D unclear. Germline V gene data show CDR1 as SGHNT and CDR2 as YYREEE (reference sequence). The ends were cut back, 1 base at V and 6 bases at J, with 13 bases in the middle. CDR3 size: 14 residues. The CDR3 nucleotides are TGTGCCAGCAGCTTGATGAGCGGGGAACCTGAAGCTTTCTTT. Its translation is CASSLMSGEPEAFF.

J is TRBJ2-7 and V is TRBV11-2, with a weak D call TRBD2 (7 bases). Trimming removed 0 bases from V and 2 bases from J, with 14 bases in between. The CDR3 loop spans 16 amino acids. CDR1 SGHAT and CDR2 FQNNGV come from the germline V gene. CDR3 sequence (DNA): TGTGCCAGCAGCTTAGAATCCGGGGGGCGAACCTACGAGCAGTACTTC. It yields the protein CASSLESGGRTYEQYF.

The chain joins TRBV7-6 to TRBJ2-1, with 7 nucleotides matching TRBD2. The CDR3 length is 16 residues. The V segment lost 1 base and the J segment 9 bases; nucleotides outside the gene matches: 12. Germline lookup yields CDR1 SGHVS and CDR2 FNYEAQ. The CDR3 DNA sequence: TGTGCCAGCAGCTTAGTAACAACTCTGTCGGGAGGTGAGCAGTTCTTC. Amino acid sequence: CASSLVTTLSGGEQFF.

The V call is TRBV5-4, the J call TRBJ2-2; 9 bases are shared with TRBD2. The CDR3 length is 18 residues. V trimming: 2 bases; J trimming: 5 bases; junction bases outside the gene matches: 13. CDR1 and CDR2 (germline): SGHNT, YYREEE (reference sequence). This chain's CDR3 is CASSFPAGGGRQTGELFF. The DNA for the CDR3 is TGTGCCAGCAGCTTTCCAGCGGGAGGCGGTCGCCAAACCGGGGAGCTGTTTTTT.

Written as DNA, the CDR3 is TGTGCCAGCCGGATCTTAATGGGCAATCAGCCCCAGCATTTT. Its protein is CASRILMGNQPQHF. This chain connects TRBV21-1 to TRBJ1-5. TRBV21-1 is a known pseudogene. This CDR3 is 14 amino acids long.

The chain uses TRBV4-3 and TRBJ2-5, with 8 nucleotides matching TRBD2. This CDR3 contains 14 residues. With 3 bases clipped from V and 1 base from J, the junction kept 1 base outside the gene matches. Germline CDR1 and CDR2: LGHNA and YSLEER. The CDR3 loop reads CASSHGTSQETQYF. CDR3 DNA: TGCGCCAGCAGCCACGGGACTAGCCAAGAGACCCAGTACTTC.

CDR3 loop: CASSASGTTGETQYF. CDR3 sequence (DNA): TGTGCCAGCAGTGCTAGCGGGACGACCGGGGAGACCCAGTACTTC. The J gene is TRBJ2-5, the V gene TRBV27, with 9 bases identical to TRBD2. This CDR3 has 15 residues. J was trimmed by 5 bases and V by 5 bases; bases with no gene match: 9. CDR1 and CDR2 (germline): MNHEY, SMNVEV (reference sequence).

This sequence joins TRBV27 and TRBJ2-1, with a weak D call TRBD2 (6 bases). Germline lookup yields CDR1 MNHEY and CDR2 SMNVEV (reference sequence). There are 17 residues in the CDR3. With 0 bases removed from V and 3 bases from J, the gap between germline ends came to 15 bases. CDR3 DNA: TGTGCCAGCAGTTTATCGAAACGCCCCGGGAGCTACAATGAGCAGTTCTTC. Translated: CASSLSKRPGSYNEQFF.

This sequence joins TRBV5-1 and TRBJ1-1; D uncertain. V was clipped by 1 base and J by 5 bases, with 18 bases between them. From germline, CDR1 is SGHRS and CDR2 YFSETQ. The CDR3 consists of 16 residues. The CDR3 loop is CASSLNLQSSGTEAFF. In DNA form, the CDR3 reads TGCGCCAGCAGCTTGAATCTACAGTCCTCGGGTACTGAAGCTTTCTTT.

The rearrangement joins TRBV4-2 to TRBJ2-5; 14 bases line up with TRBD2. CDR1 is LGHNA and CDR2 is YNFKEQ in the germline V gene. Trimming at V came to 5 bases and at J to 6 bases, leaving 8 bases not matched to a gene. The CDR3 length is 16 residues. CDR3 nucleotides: TGTGCCAGCAGCTCCGGACTAGCGGGAGGTAGACAGACCCAGTACTTC. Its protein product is CASSSGLAGGRQTQYF.

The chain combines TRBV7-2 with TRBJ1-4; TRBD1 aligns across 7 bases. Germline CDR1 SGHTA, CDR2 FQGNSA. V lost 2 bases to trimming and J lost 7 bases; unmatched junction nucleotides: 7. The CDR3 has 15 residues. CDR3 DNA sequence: TGTGCCAGCAGCTTACAACAGGGGATTGGTGAAAAACTGTTTTTT. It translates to CASSLQQGIGEKLFF.